There are many counts of the clone carrying this T cell receptor beta chain. The antigen remains unidentified. This specimen belongs to a study of early T cells in non-severe SARS-CoV-2 infection. Study-wide context: It was bulk RNA from unsorted whole blood that was sequenced, and the chains were unpaired.

This CDR3 comprises 15 residues. V shed 4 bases and J 4 bases; nucleotides not matched to a gene: 8. Germline CDR1 is WNHNN and CDR2 is SYGVQD (reference sequence). Individual cDNA molecules received unique molecular identifiers. Each CDR3 protein is one row after TCRdb ran MiXCR on the 5' RACE reads. Of about 61,000 distinct CDR3 sequences detected, more than 10% appear once; the ten largest clones hold roughly 1.2%. Study results and caveats: Matching results from VDJdb favored anti-spike CD8 responses, leaving private and CD4 specificities undetected.

This chain uses TRBV10-1 with TRBJ1-2, with 8 bases fitting TRBD1. Sequenced material: whole blood, taken at baseline. The origin of this receptor is an adult who was a healthcare worker with PCR-confirmed SARS-CoV-2 infection or an uninfected control (not recorded which). The donor label of this sample is uncertain. CDR3: CASSASTGVPYGYTF. For the CDR3, the DNA is TGCGCCAGCAGTGCCTCGACAGGGGTTCCCTATGGCTACACCTTC.